This entry features one TCR beta chain sequence. Its antigen is not identified. These data are taken from a study of cytomegalovirus exposure and HLA in healthy donors. The germline CDR1 and CDR2 sequences are SGHAT and FQNNGV. Deletions cut 1 base from V and 8 bases from J, with 9 bases between. This CDR3 is built from 13 residues. Findings and limits, study-wide: A missense variant in DCLRE1C was later tied to TCR beta V- and J-gene trimming. The study labeled 164 TCR beta chains cytomegalovirus-associated.

The PCR ran on 60 Vbeta and 13 Jbeta primers. The repertoire was sequenced with immunoSEQ multiplex PCR; TCRdb's copy has only in-frame clones and lacks some. Its table records about 39,000 clones. This TCR came from a male donor in good health and CMV-seronegative. The specimen sequenced was PBMCs. The chain is built from TRBV11-2 and TRBJ2-1; tentative D call: TRBD1 (6 bases). The CDR3 sequence: CASSLGSGDEQFF. For the CDR3, the DNA is TGTGCCAGCAGCTTAGGGTCAGGGGATGAGCAGTTCTTC.